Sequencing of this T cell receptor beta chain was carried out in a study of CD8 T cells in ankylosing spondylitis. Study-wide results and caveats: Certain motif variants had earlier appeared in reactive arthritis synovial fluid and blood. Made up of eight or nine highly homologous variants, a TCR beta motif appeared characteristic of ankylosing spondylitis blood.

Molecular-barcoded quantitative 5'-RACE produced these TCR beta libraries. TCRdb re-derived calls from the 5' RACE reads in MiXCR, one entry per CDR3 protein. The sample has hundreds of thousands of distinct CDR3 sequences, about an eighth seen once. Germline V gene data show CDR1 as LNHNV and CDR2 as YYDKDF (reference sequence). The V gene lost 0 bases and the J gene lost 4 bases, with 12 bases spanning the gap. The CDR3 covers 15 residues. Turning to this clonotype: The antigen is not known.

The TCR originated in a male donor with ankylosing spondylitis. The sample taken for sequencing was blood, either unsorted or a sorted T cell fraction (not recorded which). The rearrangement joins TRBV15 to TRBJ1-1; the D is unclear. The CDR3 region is CATSRERPGGTEAFF. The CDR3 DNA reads TGTGCCACCAGCAGAGAGAGACCGGGCGGCACTGAAGCTTTCTTT.